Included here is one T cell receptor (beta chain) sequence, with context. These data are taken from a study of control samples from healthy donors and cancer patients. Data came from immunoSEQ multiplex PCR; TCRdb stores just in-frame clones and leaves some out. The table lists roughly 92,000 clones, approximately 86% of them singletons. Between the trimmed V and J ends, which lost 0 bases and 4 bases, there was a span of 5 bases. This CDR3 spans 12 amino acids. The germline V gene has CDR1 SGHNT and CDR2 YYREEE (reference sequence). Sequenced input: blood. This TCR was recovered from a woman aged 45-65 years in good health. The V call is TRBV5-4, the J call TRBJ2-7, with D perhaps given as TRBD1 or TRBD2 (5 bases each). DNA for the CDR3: TGTGCCAGCAGCTTGGGGGGGTACGAGCAGTACTTC. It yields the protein CASSLGGYEQYF.